What follows are 5 T cell receptor beta chains derived from one specimen sequenced in a study of cytomegalovirus exposure and HLA in healthy donors. This PCR relied on a set of 60 Vbeta primers and 13 Jbeta primers. Measured with immunoSEQ multiplex PCR; TCRdb has only the in-frame clones, and not every one. Counted here are some 200,000 clones, roughly 80% occurring once; the ten biggest clones make up 0.22%. Sequencing input: PBMCs. Receptors were obtained from a girl aged 2-10 years in good health and CMV-seronegative.

The gene calls are TRBV7-2 and TRBJ2-6; 9 bases agree with TRBD1. Germline CDR1 is SGHTA and CDR2 is FQGNSA. Trimming removed 0 bases from V and 9 bases from J; junction bases left unmatched: 6. The CDR3 totals 16 residues. CDR3 sequence (DNA): TGTGCCAGCAGCTTAGCGTCGGACAGGGGAAGCAACGTCCTGACTTTC. Amino acids: CASSLASDRGSNVLTF.

This chain uses TRBV4-2 with TRBJ1-2; 11 bases fit TRBD1. V dropped 4 bases and J dropped 8; count of bases not matched to a gene: 6. Germline loops: CDR1 LGHNA, CDR2 YNFKEQ. The CDR3 loop spans 14 amino acids. CDR3 residues: CASSPDRGQEGYTF. The CDR3 DNA reads TGTGCCAGCAGCCCGGACAGGGGGCAGGAAGGCTACACCTTC.

This clone was observed a few times. CDR3 DNA: TGCGCCAGCAGTGAAGTACTGACAGATACGCAGTATTTT. As protein: CASSEVLTDTQYF. V and J are TRBV10-1 and TRBJ2-3; D is ambiguous. Germline CDR1 WNHNN, CDR2 SYGVQD (reference sequence). Between the trimmed V and J ends, which lost 3 bases and 3 bases, there was a span of 7 bases. The CDR3 sequence is 13 residues long.

This chain links TRBV5-5 with TRBJ1-4; 12 bases are a match to TRBD1. Germline V CDR1 and CDR2: SGHKS, YYEKEE (reference sequence). Germline trimming cut 5 bases from V and 8 bases from J; bases unmatched to any gene: 7. The CDR3 spans 15 residues. The CDR3 DNA follows: TGTGCCAGCAGATATCCCGGGACAGGGGGCGAAAAACTGTTTTTT. Translated: CASRYPGTGGEKLFF.

This chain uses TRBV7-9 with TRBJ2-3; maybe TRBD2 (6 bases). This CDR3 region has 13 residues. Per the germline V gene, CDR1 is SEHNR and CDR2 is FQNEAQ (reference sequence). Trimming took off 2 bases at V and 7 bases at J, with 10 bases between the two ends. As DNA, the CDR3 is TGTGCCAGCAGCTTATCGGGACTTTATACGCAGTATTTT. It codes for CASSLSGLYTQYF.